The rows below give T cell receptor beta chains drawn from one sample of a study of OX40 agonist ivuxolimab in advanced cancers. Only in-frame clones appear in the TCRdb table, and some are missing; sequencing was by immunoSEQ multiplex PCR. Among approximately 87,000 clones listed, more than 85% were seen once. The specimen comprised CD4+ or CD8+ T cells sorted from blood, sampled in a trial of the OX40 agonist ivuxolimab. These receptors were obtained from an adult with an advanced solid tumor such as melanoma, head and neck, liver or kidney cancer. CDR3s include the opening cysteine and the closing phenylalanine or tryptophan. A D gene is named only where the DNA matches it firmly. Clone size is not always given. Where it is, it says once, few, many or a class for expanded clones.

clone size	V gene	J gene	D gene	CDR3 protein	CDR3 DNA
.	TRBV5-6	TRBJ1-6	.	CASSQGLALHF	TGTGCCAGCAGCCAGGGGTTGGCCCTCCACTTT
.	TRBV6-6	TRBJ2-5	.	CASSSRSGAQETQYF	TGTGCCAGCAGTTCGAGATCAGGGGCCCAAGAGACCCAGTACTTC
.	TRBV2	TRBJ2-7	.	CASSLLLQYEQYF	TGTGCCAGCAGCCTTCTTCTACAGTACGAGCAGTACTTC
.	TRBV19	TRBJ1-5	TRBD1	CASSPSGQGRPISNQPQHF	TGTGCCAGTAGTCCCTCGGGACAGGGGCGCCCTATTAGCAATCAGCCCCAGCATTTT
.	TRBV27	TRBJ2-7	.	CASSSSRGVLYEQYF	TGTGCCAGCAGTTCCTCCAGGGGGGTCTTGTACGAGCAGTACTTC
.	TRBV9	TRBJ1-2	.	CASSVDGTSLTF	TGTGCCAGCAGCGTAGATGGGACATCGCTGACCTTC
.	TRBV5-4	TRBJ1-2	.	CASSFNRGLYGYTF	TGTGCCAGCAGCTTTAATCGGGGCCTCTATGGCTACACCTTC
.	TRBV27	TRBJ1-1	.	CASSLRGGNTEAFF	TGTGCCAGCAGTTTACGGGGTGGAAACACTGAAGCTTTCTTT
.	TRBV2	TRBJ1-4	.	CASSRDEKLFF	TGTGCCAGCTCCCGGGATGAAAAACTGTTTTTT
once	TRBV4-1	TRBJ1-1	.	CASSQAYRVDYTEAFF	TGCGCCAGCAGCCAAGCGTACAGGGTCGACTACACTGAAGCTTTCTTT
.	TRBV7-6	TRBJ2-1	.	CASSPGSNEQFF	TGTGCCAGCAGCCCCGGGAGCAATGAGCAGTTCTTC
.	TRBV15	TRBJ2-1	TRBD1	CATSRERPGQLYNEQFF	TGTGCCACCAGCAGAGAGAGGCCGGGACAGCTTTACAATGAGCAGTTCTTC
.	TRBV19	TRBJ2-7	TRBD1	CASSAYGTDPSYEQYF	TGTGCCAGTAGTGCGTATGGGACAGACCCCTCCTACGAGCAGTACTTC
.	TRBV30	TRBJ1-5	.	CAWSPGPGNQPQHF	TGTGCCTGGAGTCCCGGGCCTGGCAATCAGCCCCAGCATTTT
.	TRBV6-5	TRBJ1-1	.	CASTKGIEAFF	TGTGCCAGCACTAAAGGGATTGAAGCTTTCTTT
.	TRBV29-1	TRBJ2-1	TRBD2	CSVVAGYNEQFF	TGCAGCGTCGTAGCGGGCTACAATGAGCAGTTCTTC
.	TRBV27	TRBJ2-1	TRBD2	CASSPHRGLSLLAGGLSYNEQFF	TGTGCCAGCAGTCCACACAGGGGGCTTTCGCTACTAGCGGGGGGACTCTCCTACAATGAGCAGTTCTTC
.	TRBV5-4	TRBJ2-7	TRBD1	CASSLATGGYEQYF	TGTGCCAGCAGCTTGGCCACAGGGGGCTACGAGCAGTACTTC
.	TRBV4-1	TRBJ2-7	.	CASSQQRGGRTYEQYF	TGCGCCAGCAGCCAACAACGCGGCGGTAGGACCTACGAGCAGTACTTC
.	TRBV5-1	TRBJ2-7	TRBD1	CASSRIQGAQGEQYF	TGCGCCAGCAGCAGAATACAGGGGGCGCAAGGCGAGCAGTACTTC
.	TRBV6-1	TRBJ1-2	.	CASSEKGGANYGYTF	TGTGCCAGCAGTGAAAAAGGGGGGGCTAACTATGGCTACACCTTC
.	TRBV4-1	TRBJ1-2	.	CASSPRANYGYTF	TGCGCCAGCAGCCCCAGGGCTAACTATGGCTACACCTTC
.	TRBV7-2	TRBJ2-7	.	CASRSTAMYEQYF	TGTGCCAGCCGATCGACGGCCATGTACGAGCAGTACTTC
.	TRBV10-1	TRBJ1-4	.	CASSERRGGSNEKLFF	TGCGCCAGCAGTGAGCGGAGGGGAGGGAGTAATGAAAAACTGTTTTTT
once	TRBV6-5	TRBJ2-7	TRBD1	CASSYGTDYEQYF	TGTGCCAGCAGTTACGGGACAGATTACGAGCAGTACTTC
.	TRBV27	TRBJ1-5	TRBD1	CASSSGQGDGPQHF	TGTGCCAGCAGTTCCGGACAGGGGGACGGGCCCCAGCATTTT
few	TRBV5-1	TRBJ2-1	TRBD1	CASSRDRGNEQFF	TGCGCCAGCAGCAGGGACAGGGGGAATGAGCAGTTCTTC
.	TRBV7-8	TRBJ2-1	.	CASSSRGRGTKSSYNEQFF	TGTGCCAGCAGCTCAAGGGGGAGGGGGACCAAGAGCTCCTACAATGAGCAGTTCTTC
.	TRBV11-2	TRBJ2-2	TRBD2	CASSLEGLAGAGELFF	TGTGCCAGCAGCTTAGAGGGACTAGCGGGAGCCGGGGAGCTGTTTTTT
once	TRBV29-1	TRBJ2-7	TRBD1	CSVEGTDSYEQYF	TGCAGCGTTGAGGGGACAGACTCCTACGAGCAGTACTTC
.	TRBV6-6	TRBJ2-2	.	CASSYSPGELFF	TGTGCCAGCAGTTACTCCCCCGGGGAGCTGTTTTTT